The T cell receptor (beta chain) described here comes from a study of T cells in Graves' hyperthyroidism and ophthalmopathy. RNA transcripts gave rise to amplified TCR beta CDR3 regions. An initial round of RT-PCR targeting the TCR CDR3 relied on the HTBI primer set. TCRdb passed the multiplex PCR reads through MiXCR, listing each CDR3 protein once. Here the sample spans approximately 260,000 distinct CDR3 sequences, 15% being singletons. The CDR3 covers 13 residues. The V end was cut by 0 bases, the J end by 10 bases, with 15 bases between. Germline values: CDR1 GTSNPN, CDR2 SVGIG (reference sequence). Study-wide results and caveats: Blood samples included most of the expanded thyroid clonotypes exceeding 0.001.

Points on this clonotype: Its antigen is undetermined.

The sequencing input was blood. The chain carries TRBV30 and TRBJ2-5, with a possible D match to TRBD1 (5 bases). This sequence originates from a woman in her 50s with Graves' hyperthyroidism that later progressed to Graves' ophthalmopathy. As DNA, the CDR3 is TGTGCCTGGAGTGTGACAGTATATGGGGTCCAGTACTTC. It is translated as CAWSVTVYGVQYF. The full variable domain, rest sourced from reference TRBV30 and TRBJ2-5, is SQTIHQWPATLVQPVGSPLSLECTVEGTSNPNLYWYRQAAGRGLQLLFYSVGIGQISSEVPQNLSASRPQDRQFILSSKKLLLSDSGFYLCAWSVTVYGVQYFGPGTRLLVL.